The 23 T cell receptor beta chains in this list originate from one sample, sequenced in a study of T cell repertoires in aging, cancer and after chemotherapy. Rearranged V-D-J TRB sequences were amplified with a mixed TRB-A/B primer pool. MiXCR was run by TCRdb on the multiplex PCR reads, yielding one entry per CDR3 protein. The sample records around 3,000 distinct CDR3 sequences, about 47% being singletons. TCR beta rearrangements were amplified from peripheral blood genomic DNA. Sequencing was carried out using blood. The source of these receptors is a human donor with a blood cancer.

The J gene is TRBJ1-1, the V gene TRBV7-9; D is uncertain. Trimming removed 1 base from V and 4 bases from J, with 10 bases in between. Germline V CDR1 and CDR2: SEHNR, FQNEAQ (reference sequence). CDR3 length: 14 residues. The CDR3, as DNA: TGTGCCAGCAGCTTAGGTTTGAGCGTCACTGAAGCTTTCTTT. This gives the protein CASSLGLSVTEAFF.

This clonotype was detected only a few times. The chain combines TRBV5-1 with TRBJ1-1; 12 nucleotides match TRBD1. After removal of 4 bases from V and 6 bases from J, the junction contained 7 bases not matched to a gene. The CDR3 totals 15 residues. The germline CDR1 and CDR2 sequences are SGHRS and YFSETQ. The CDR3 DNA reads TGCGCCAGCAGCACCTCCGGGACAGGGGGCCCTGAAGCTTTCTTT. Its protein product is CASSTSGTGGPEAFF.

There are a few counts of this clonotype. The chain couples TRBV5-4 to TRBJ2-2; 16 bases agree with TRBD2. CDR1 is SGHNT, CDR2 YYREEE, per germline (reference sequence). The CDR3 is 19 residues long. Germline trimming cut 3 bases from V and 4 bases from J; bases unmatched to any gene: 9. The CDR3 region is CASSSGTSGRAGGTGELFF. In nucleotides, the CDR3 is TGTGCCAGCAGCTCAGGGACTAGCGGGAGGGCCGGCGGCACCGGGGAGCTGTTTTTT.

This clonotype has a handful of counts. The V call is TRBV27, the J call TRBJ2-6; no clear D. This CDR3 spans 13 amino acids. V lost 6 bases to trimming and J lost 2 bases, with 5 bases between them. The germline V gene has CDR1 MNHEY and CDR2 SMNVEV (reference sequence). The CDR3 DNA follows: TGTGCCAGCAGGGAAGCTGGGGCCAACGTCCTGACTTTC. Its protein is CASREAGANVLTF. The variable domain in full, completed from reference TRBV27 and TRBJ2-6, reads EAQVTQNPRYLITVTGKKLTVTCSQNMNHEYMSWYRQDPGLGLRQIYYSMNVEVTDKGDVPEGYKVSRKEKRNFPLILESPSPNQTSLYFCASREAGANVLTFGAGSRLTVL.

This clonotype has more than one count but fewer than ten. The chain uses TRBV5-4 and TRBJ2-5; TRBD2 aligns across 8 bases. Germline loops: CDR1 SGHNT, CDR2 YYREEE (reference sequence). Trimming cost V 0 bases and J 5 bases; bases outside gene matches: 6. The CDR3 totals 15 residues. CDR3 sequence reads: CASSLGGAGVETQYF. CDR3 bases: TGTGCCAGCAGCTTGGGCGGAGCGGGAGTTGAGACCCAGTACTTC.

This chain joins TRBV6-1 and TRBJ1-1; D gene unclear. The CDR3 contains 11 residues. The ends were cut back, 7 bases at V and 4 bases at J, with 7 bases in the middle. Germline CDR1 and CDR2: MNHNS and SASEGT. The CDR3 nucleotides read TGTGCCAGCATTGAGGGCACTGAAGCTTTCTTT. This gives the protein CASIEGTEAFF.

The chain carries TRBV24-1 and TRBJ2-3, with 8 bases identical to TRBD2. The germline CDR1 and CDR2 sequences are KGHDR and SFDVKD. Trimming cost V 3 bases and J 3 bases; bases outside gene matches: 7. CDR3 size: 16 residues. CDR3 region: CATSDGAGGTTDTQYF. DNA of the CDR3: TGTGCCACCAGTGATGGGGCGGGAGGAACTACAGATACGCAGTATTTT.

V and J are TRBV10-3 and TRBJ2-7; tentatively, D is TRBD1 (5 bases). V lost 9 bases to trimming and J lost 7 bases, with 16 bases between them. The germline CDR1 and CDR2 sequences are ENHRY and SYGVKD. The CDR3 consists of 12 residues. Written as DNA, the CDR3 is TGTGCCATTTCTGACAGTTCGGGTGAGCAGTACTTC. It yields the protein CAISDSSGEQYF.

The chain uses TRBV7-2 and TRBJ2-1, with unresolved D. Germline V gene sequence: CDR1 SGHTA, CDR2 FQGNSA. The V end lost 3 bases, the J end lost 8 bases, and 17 bases lay between the germline ends. The CDR3 has 15 amino acids. The CDR3 DNA sequence: TGTGCCAGCAGCTTCGTTCGAGCCAACGGCGATGAGCAGTTCTTC. Protein product: CASSFVRANGDEQFF.

This chain links TRBV19 with TRBJ2-7, with D possibly matching TRBD2 (5 bases). This CDR3 comprises 16 residues. CDR1 is LNHDA and CDR2 is SQIVND in the germline V gene (reference sequence). V was trimmed by 6 bases and J by 2 bases, leaving 20 bases between them. The CDR3 DNA follows: TGTGCCAGTAGCGAACGTACGAGGGCTAGGACCTACGAGCAGTACTTC. It translates to CASSERTRARTYEQYF.

This chain joins TRBV11-2 and TRBJ2-1, with 7 bases identical to TRBD1. Germline lookup yields CDR1 SGHAT and CDR2 FQNNGV. The CDR3 runs 16 residues. J lost 4 bases, V lost 5 bases, and 11 bases had no gene match. CDR3 protein: CASSRDPQGVYNEQFF. CDR3 DNA sequence: TGTGCCAGCAGCCGTGACCCTCAGGGGGTTTACAATGAGCAGTTCTTC.

The chain joins TRBV30 to TRBJ1-6, with D perhaps TRBD1 (6 bases). The closer fit of TRBJ1-1 to the DNA end suggests the J call may be wrong. The CDR3 is 11 amino acids. In germline, CDR1 is GTSNPN, CDR2 SVGIG (reference sequence). In nucleotides, the CDR3 is TGTGCCTGGACACAGGGCCCTGAAGCTTTCTTT. It codes for CAWTQGPEAFF.

This clonotype has only one observation. The chain uses TRBV18 and TRBJ2-1; D is undetermined. Germline CDR1 and CDR2: KGHSH and LQKENI. V gave up 3 bases and J gave up 0 bases, with 6 bases separating them. The CDR3 spans 14 residues. The CDR3 bases are TGTGCCAGCTCACCTCCTATCTCCTACAATGAGCAGTTCTTC. Translating gives CASSPPISYNEQFF.

V gene TRBV19 combines with J gene TRBJ2-3; D is ambiguous. The V and J ends lost 5 bases and 1 base respectively, with 13 bases between them. The CDR3 is 15 residues long. The germline gives CDR1 LNHDA, CDR2 SQIVND (reference sequence). CDR3 in DNA: TGTGCCAGTAGTCTGGGTAGCCTCGGCACAGATACGCAGTATTTT. Translated, it gives CASSLGSLGTDTQYF.

The chain is built from TRBV13 and TRBJ2-1; 8 nucleotides line up with TRBD2. The CDR3 loop spans 17 amino acids. Unmatched junction bases numbered 12, after V lost 5 bases and J lost 3 bases. The germline gives CDR1 PRHDT, CDR2 FYEKMQ (reference sequence). The chain's CDR3 is CASSPWVLAANYNEQFF. The CDR3 DNA reads as TGTGCCAGCAGCCCCTGGGTACTAGCGGCTAACTACAATGAGCAGTTCTTC.

This chain links TRBV7-2 with TRBJ1-6, with 9 bases that match TRBD1. The CDR3 totals 14 residues. Germline trimming cut 1 base from V and 14 bases from J; bases unmatched to any gene: 6. Germline V gene sequence: CDR1 SGHTA, CDR2 FQGNSA. The CDR3 nucleotides are TGTGCCAGCAGCTTAGGGGGGGGGACAGGGTCCCTCCACTTT. It encodes CASSLGGGTGSLHF.

CDR3 sequence reads: CASSFRDSRGYTF. The CDR3 nucleotides read TGTGCCAGCAGTTTCCGGGACAGTCGGGGATACACCTTC. The rearrangement links TRBV12-3 or TRBV12-4 to TRBJ1-2; TRBD1 matches 7 bases. After removal of 3 bases from V and 11 bases from J, the junction contained 9 bases not matched to a gene. This CDR3 comprises 13 residues.

In this sample, this clonotype turned up a few times. This chain joins TRBV19 and TRBJ2-2, with D possibly being TRBD1 or TRBD2 (5 bases each). Germline V gene lookup returns CDR1 LNHDA and CDR2 SQIVND (reference sequence). The CDR3 runs 15 residues. The ends were cut back, 5 bases at V and 0 bases at J, with 10 bases in the middle. The chain's CDR3 is CASSLQGANTGELFF. For the CDR3, the DNA is TGTGCCAGTAGTCTGCAGGGAGCGAACACCGGGGAGCTGTTTTTT.

As DNA, the CDR3 is TGTGCCAGCAGTTACTCGAACGTGCCCAGGACGTTCTATGGCTACACCTTC. Its translation is CASSYSNVPRTFYGYTF. The chain joins TRBV6-5 to TRBJ1-2; the D is unclear. This CDR3 region has 17 residues. Per germline, CDR1 MNHEY and CDR2 SVGAGI. V was pared by 0 bases and J by 4 bases, with 18 bases between.

There are a few counts of this clonotype. V usage is TRBV11-2 and J usage is TRBJ1-1; unclear D gene. Germline lookup yields CDR1 SGHAT and CDR2 FQNNGV. This CDR3 has 14 residues. V lost 1 base, J lost 1 base, and 7 bases lay in between. The CDR3 DNA reads TGTGCCAGCAGCTTAGGGCAGGCGAACACTGAAGCTTTCTTT. As protein: CASSLGQANTEAFF.

The chain employs TRBV5-5 and TRBJ2-1; 8 bases agree with TRBD2. Germline CDR1 is SGHKS and CDR2 is YYEKEE (reference sequence). The CDR3 has 17 residues. After removal of 4 bases from V and 2 bases from J, the junction contained 11 bases not matched to a gene. The CDR3, as DNA: TGTGCCAGCAGCCGGTCGCTAGCGGGTCCACCCTACAATGAGCAGTTCTTC. Translated, it gives CASSRSLAGPPYNEQFF.

This chain connects TRBV6-5 to TRBJ1-6; 8 positions agree with TRBD1. Trimming removed 5 bases from V and 4 bases from J; junction bases left unmatched: 4. CDR3 length equals 15 residues. CDR1 is MNHEY, CDR2 SVGAGI, per germline. As DNA, the CDR3 is TGTGCCAGCAGTATTGACAGGGGATATAATTCACCCCTCCACTTT. Amino acid sequence: CASSIDRGYNSPLHF.

The J gene is TRBJ1-5, the V gene TRBV19, with TRBD1 matching over 9 bases. Germline V gene sequence: CDR1 LNHDA, CDR2 SQIVND (reference sequence). There are 13 residues in the CDR3. V was pared by 4 bases and J by 5 bases, with 0 bases of the junction left unmatched. The CDR3, as DNA: TGTGCCAGTAGTAACAGGGGGCATCAGCCCCAGCATTTT. This gives the protein CASSNRGHQPQHF.